The source of this T cell receptor beta chain is a study of shared clonotypes between healthy human individuals. Per the original methods: Junction-only immunoSEQ data arrived without quality scores, meaning filtering differed. Generated by immunoSEQ multiplex PCR, the TCRdb table keeps only in-frame clones and is missing some. The D gene and trimming were derived from the DNA, and the V and J assignments and clone size from that table. The table records under 600,000 clones, around 81% of them present only once. Deletions cut 6 bases from V and 1 base from J, with 6 bases between. The CDR3 spans 12 residues. Germline CDR1 and CDR2: ENHRY and SYGVKD. This clone showed up many times. Only Caucasian adults living in Nashville, Tennessee made up the donor group.

The TCR was taken from a woman aged 35 to 49 in good health. Some clones in this sample may be carry-over from other donors' samples. V and J are TRBV10-3 and TRBJ2-5; D gene ambiguous. Material for sequencing was PBMCs. CDR3 sequence: CAIRGSQETQYF. CDR3 sequence (DNA): TGTGCCATCAGGGGGTCCCAAGAGACCCAGTACTTC.